A single sample gave rise to the 28 T cell receptor beta chains below, sequenced in a study of cytomegalovirus exposure and HLA in healthy donors. PCR employed 60 Vbeta and 13 Jbeta primers. The method was immunoSEQ multiplex PCR; TCRdb's version includes in-frame clones alone and lacks a portion of them. The repertoire includes approximately 76,000 clones, 65% to 80% of them detected once, and 2.5% sits in the top ten. The sample consisted of PBMCs. These receptors were obtained from a man aged 25-45 years in good health and CMV-seronegative.

The gene calls are TRBV9 and TRBJ2-5; D is perhaps TRBD1 (5 bases). CDR1 and CDR2 from the germline V gene are SGDLS and YYNGEE. The V and J ends lost 0 bases and 4 bases respectively, with 10 bases between them. The CDR3 extends over 14 amino acids. CDR3 sequence reads: CASSVESGLETQYF. CDR3 nucleotides: TGTGCCAGCAGCGTAGAGTCAGGGCTAGAGACCCAGTACTTC.

The chain links TRBV5-4 to TRBJ2-5; D perhaps matches TRBD1 (6 bases). TRBJ2-7 matches the DNA end more closely, so the J call is doubtful. The CDR3 loop spans 13 amino acids. Germline V gene sequence: CDR1 SGHNT, CDR2 YYREEE (reference sequence). The CDR3 is CASSYTGSYEQYF. The CDR3 bases are TGTGCCAGCAGTTATACAGGGTCCTACGAGCAGTACTTC.

The chain joins TRBV11-2 to TRBJ2-7, with D perhaps matching TRBD1 (5 bases). V was shortened by 1 base and J by 4 bases, with 11 bases between the two germline ends. CDR1 and CDR2 from the germline V gene are SGHAT and FQNNGV. The CDR3 is 14 residues long. The CDR3 DNA reads as TGTGCCAGCAGCTTAGTCCCCCAGGGATACGAGCAGTACTTC. Its protein product is CASSLVPQGYEQYF.

The J gene is TRBJ1-2, the V gene TRBV18; TRBD1 is a possible D gene (6 bases). Germline V gene lookup returns CDR1 KGHSH and CDR2 LQKENI. The CDR3 is made up of 13 amino acids. V shed 3 bases and J shed 8 bases, with 13 bases lying between them. The CDR3 DNA reads as TGTGCCAGCTCACCTGGGGGCGACAGGGGCTACACCTTC. It encodes CASSPGGDRGYTF.

The chain uses TRBV19 and TRBJ2-7, with a tentative D call TRBD2 (6 bases). This CDR3 spans 13 amino acids. Looked up from germline, CDR1 is LNHDA and CDR2 is SQIVND (reference sequence). The V and J ends lost 8 bases and 4 bases respectively, with 15 bases between them. CDR3 nucleotide sequence: TGTGCCAGTGCGGAGGGGCGCGGGTACGAGCAGTACTTC. It specifies CASAEGRGYEQYF.

About this clone itself: Its ends do not fully match the called genes, so a read error is possible. The chain is built from TRBV5-6 and TRBJ1-1; D gene uncertain. CDR3 length: 14 amino acids. Germline loops: CDR1 SGHDT, CDR2 YYEEEE. The CDR3 sequence is CASSLAAGAPESLF. Written as DNA, the CDR3 is TGTGCCAGCAGCTTGGCCGCGGGAGCCCCTGAATCCCTCTTT.

Only a few counts were recorded for this clone. This chain connects TRBV4-3 to TRBJ2-7; 8 positions agree with TRBD1. Per the germline V gene, CDR1 is LGHNA and CDR2 is YSLEER. V dropped 3 bases and J dropped 5; count of bases not matched to a gene: 9. This CDR3 is 15 amino acids long. CDR3 DNA sequence: TGCGCCAGCAGCCACTCGACAGGGGCAGCCCACGAGCAGTACTTC. Amino acids: CASSHSTGAAHEQYF.

This clone was picked up a small number of times. The V call is TRBV6-5, the J call TRBJ1-1; D might be TRBD1 (5 bases). Trimming took 6 bases from V and 0 from J, leaving 11 bases between them. The CDR3 extends over 14 amino acids. The germline gives CDR1 MNHEY, CDR2 SVGAGI. The CDR3 DNA sequence: TGTGCCAGCAGAGAGACAGAAATGAACACTGAAGCTTTCTTT. Protein: CASRETEMNTEAFF.

This clone was seen once. The chain has TRBV6-4 and TRBJ1-2; D uncertain. Germline CDR1 and CDR2: MRHNA and SNTAGT. CDR3 length equals 14 residues. The V end was cut by 4 bases, the J end by 0 bases, with 9 bases between. The CDR3 DNA follows: TGTGCCAGCAGTGCTAGCAGAACTAACTATGGCTACACCTTC. Its translation: CASSASRTNYGYTF.

This clone appeared once. The V and J genes are TRBV27 and TRBJ2-1; 8 bases map to TRBD1. V trimming: 5 bases; J trimming: 8 bases; junction bases outside the gene matches: 5. This CDR3 comprises 13 residues. Germline loops: CDR1 MNHEY, CDR2 SMNVEV (reference sequence). In DNA form, the CDR3 reads TGTGCCAGCAGTGGTTGGGGACAGGATGAGCAGTTCTTC. It yields the protein CASSGWGQDEQFF.

The V call is TRBV7-2, the J call TRBJ1-3, with 7 bases that match TRBD1. Germline CDR1 SGHTA, CDR2 FQGNSA. The CDR3 totals 15 residues. Unmatched junction bases numbered 8, after V lost 2 bases and J lost 7 bases. CDR3 in DNA: TGTGCCAGCAGCTTACGACAGGGAAATTACAACACCATATATTTT. It is translated as CASSLRQGNYNTIYF.

The chain couples TRBV27 to TRBJ1-1; D remains unclear. The germline V and J ends were trimmed by 9 bases and 4 bases, with 15 bases remaining between them. The germline V gene encodes CDR1 MNHEY and CDR2 SMNVEV (reference sequence). The length of the CDR3 is 13 residues. This CDR3 is CASSVMGSTEAFF. CDR3 DNA sequence: TGTGCCAGTTCGGTGATGGGCAGCACTGAAGCTTTCTTT.

V and J are TRBV29-1 and TRBJ1-1; the D is unclear. Germline V gene sequence: CDR1 SQVTM, CDR2 ANQGSEA. V was shortened by 4 bases and J by 0 bases, with 6 bases between the two germline ends. The CDR3 spans 12 residues. CDR3 residues: CSVGQMNTEAFF. The CDR3 nucleotides read TGCAGCGTTGGTCAGATGAACACTGAAGCTTTCTTT.

A note on this clone: Its ends do not fully match the called genes, so a read error is possible. This chain connects TRBV9 to TRBJ1-2, with TRBD1 matching 8 bases. The CDR3 spans 12 residues. Germline values: CDR1 SGDLS, CDR2 YYNGEE. CDR3 sequence (DNA): TGTGCCAGCAGCGTAGTTGGGGGACAGGCCCACTTC. This encodes CASSVVGGQAHF.

This chain uses TRBV4-3 with TRBJ2-7, with TRBD1 as a possible D gene (6 bases). This CDR3 is 14 amino acids long. The germline V and J ends were trimmed by 3 bases and 1 base, with 10 bases remaining between them. The germline gives CDR1 LGHNA, CDR2 YSLEER. CDR3 coding DNA: TGCGCCAGCAGCCATAGTCAGGGGTCCTACGAGCAGTACTTC. It yields the protein CASSHSQGSYEQYF.

The chain employs TRBV2 and TRBJ2-1; 11 nucleotides line up with TRBD2. The germline gives CDR1 SNHLY, CDR2 FYNNEI. The junction had 11 bases not matched to a gene; V was cut back by 10 bases and J by 9 bases. CDR3 length: 14 amino acids. In nucleotides, the CDR3 is TGTGCCACAGCTAGCGGGAGGCTCGCGGGTGAGCAGTTCTTC. It codes for CATASGRLAGEQFF.

This chain connects TRBV27 to TRBJ1-2; D is possibly TRBD1 (6 bases). The V and J ends lost 3 bases and 8 bases respectively, with 16 bases between them. CDR1 MNHEY and CDR2 SMNVEV come from the germline V gene (reference sequence). This CDR3 is built from 14 residues. This CDR3 reads CASSFTGTLGGYTF. The DNA of the CDR3 is TGTGCCAGCAGTTTCACCGGGACACTTGGCGGCTACACCTTC.

V is TRBV7-2 and J is TRBJ2-4; TRBD1 matches 7 bases. The trim removed 8 bases at V and 11 bases at J, leaving 12 bases unmatched. The CDR3 covers 13 residues. Germline CDR1 and CDR2: SGHTA and FQGNSA. The CDR3 bases are TGTGCCAGCCTATTCGGACAGGCAGGGGTTCAGTACTTC. Amino acids: CASLFGQAGVQYF.

The rearrangement joins TRBV29-1 to TRBJ2-1, with 9 bases fitting TRBD1. The germline V gene has CDR1 SQVTM and CDR2 ANQGSEA. V lost 6 bases, J lost 7 bases, and 10 bases stayed unmatched. The CDR3 runs 14 residues. The CDR3 sequence is CSVGKQGARNEQFF. CDR3 bases: TGCAGCGTAGGGAAACAGGGGGCGCGGAATGAGCAGTTCTTC.

The chain carries TRBV27 and TRBJ2-6; the D gene is possibly TRBD1 (6 bases). The germline CDR1 and CDR2 sequences are MNHEY and SMNVEV (reference sequence). This CDR3 region has 17 residues. V lost 0 bases, J lost 0 bases, and 9 bases lay in between. The CDR3 region is CASSLSLGGSGANVLTF. CDR3 DNA: TGTGCCAGCAGTTTATCGTTAGGGGGCTCTGGGGCCAACGTCCTGACTTTC.

This chain uses TRBV5-1 with TRBJ2-5; a possible D gene is TRBD2 (5 bases). V was cut by 9 bases and J by 2 bases, with 23 bases left in between. The CDR3 is made up of 16 amino acids. CDR1 is SGHRS and CDR2 is YFSETQ in the germline V gene. The CDR3 loop reads CATKDPAGGVQETQYF. In DNA form, the CDR3 reads TGCGCCACCAAGGACCCCGCGGGTGGGGTACAAGAGACCCAGTACTTC.

The V gene is TRBV19, the J gene TRBJ1-5; D is uncertain. The germline V gene encodes CDR1 LNHDA and CDR2 SQIVND (reference sequence). Trimming shortened V by 7 bases and J by 4 bases, and 14 bases separated the two germline ends. CDR3 length: 14 amino acids. CDR3 sequence: CASKRNNPNQPQHF. CDR3 sequence (DNA): TGTGCCAGTAAGAGGAATAACCCTAATCAGCCCCAGCATTTT.

J is TRBJ2-6 and V is TRBV15, with no clear D. The V gene's germline CDR1 is LNHNV and CDR2 YYDKDF (reference sequence). This CDR3 comprises 15 residues. The V end was cut by 3 bases, the J end by 0 bases, with 6 bases between. The CDR3 region is CATSRSISGANVLTF. In nucleotides, the CDR3 is TGTGCCACCAGCAGGTCTATCTCTGGGGCCAACGTCCTGACTTTC.

This clone was picked up a small number of times. CDR3 loop: CASSRAPGQGDTQYF. DNA of the CDR3: TGTGCCAGCAGCCGAGCACCAGGCCAAGGAGATACGCAGTATTTT. The chain recombines TRBV4-2 with TRBJ2-3; D gene uncertain. CDR1 is LGHNA and CDR2 is YNFKEQ in the germline V gene. V dropped 4 bases and J dropped 5 bases, with 16 bases sitting between them. This CDR3 region has 15 residues.

V is TRBV10-2 and J is TRBJ2-1; 11 positions match TRBD2. V lost 2 bases, J lost 6 bases, and 0 bases stayed unmatched. This CDR3 has 14 residues. Germline loops: CDR1 WSHSY, CDR2 SAAADI. The CDR3 region has the DNA TGCGCCAGCAGTGAGGGACTAGCGGGCAATGAGCAGTTCTTC. Translation: CASSEGLAGNEQFF.

The chain links TRBV2 to TRBJ1-4, with 10 bases lining up with TRBD1. Trimming removed 10 bases from V and 9 bases from J; junction bases left unmatched: 11. The CDR3 is made up of 14 amino acids. Germline CDR1 is SNHLY and CDR2 is FYNNEI. In DNA, the CDR3 is TGTGCCACCGAAAGGGGACAGGGGAGTAAAAAACTGTTTTTT. Translation: CATERGQGSKKLFF. Complete variable domain (other parts from reference TRBV2 and TRBJ1-4): EPEVTQTPSHQVTQMGQEVILRCVPISNHLYFYWYRQILGQKVEFLVSFYNNEISEKSEIFDDQFSVERPDGSNFTLKIRSTKLEDSAMYFCATERGQGSKKLFFGSGTQLSVL.

The rearrangement links TRBV18 to TRBJ1-1; D is unclear. This CDR3 is 16 amino acids long. Germline values: CDR1 KGHSH, CDR2 LQKENI. The V and J ends lost 5 bases and 5 bases respectively, with 21 bases between them. The CDR3 region is CASSDRGEGKSTEAFF. The CDR3 DNA reads TGTGCCAGCTCAGATCGGGGTGAGGGTAAGTCAACTGAAGCTTTCTTT.

This clone was detected a few times. V gene TRBV28 combines with J gene TRBJ1-3, with D possibly being TRBD1 (6 bases). V dropped 5 bases and J dropped 4 bases, with 15 bases sitting between them. The V gene's germline CDR1 is MDHEN and CDR2 SYDVKM. The CDR3 loop spans 15 amino acids. The CDR3 DNA sequence: TGTGCCAGCAGTGGTGGAACAGGGTCAGGAAACACCATATATTTT. It specifies CASSGGTGSGNTIYF.